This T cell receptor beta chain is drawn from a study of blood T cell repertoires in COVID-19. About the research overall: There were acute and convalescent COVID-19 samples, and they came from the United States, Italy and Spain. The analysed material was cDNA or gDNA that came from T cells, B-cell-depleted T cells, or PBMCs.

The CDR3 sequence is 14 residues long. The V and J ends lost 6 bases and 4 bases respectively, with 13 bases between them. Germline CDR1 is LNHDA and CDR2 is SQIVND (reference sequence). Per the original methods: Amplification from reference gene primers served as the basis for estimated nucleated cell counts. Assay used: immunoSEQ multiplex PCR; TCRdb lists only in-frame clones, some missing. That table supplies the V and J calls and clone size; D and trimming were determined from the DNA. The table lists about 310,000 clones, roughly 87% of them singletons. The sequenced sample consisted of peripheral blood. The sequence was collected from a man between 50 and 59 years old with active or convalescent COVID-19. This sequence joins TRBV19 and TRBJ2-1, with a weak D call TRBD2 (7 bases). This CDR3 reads CASSHRGGYNEQFF. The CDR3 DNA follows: TGTGCCAGTAGCCATAGGGGGGGGTACAATGAGCAGTTCTTC.